What follows are 22 T cell receptor beta chains derived from one specimen sequenced in a study of T cells in Graves' hyperthyroidism and ophthalmopathy. TCR beta CDR3 regions were amplified from RNA. The study used the HTBI primer set for a first-round RT-PCR of the TCR CDR3. In TCRdb, the multiplex PCR reads were re-called with MiXCR into one record per CDR3 protein. The sample lists 800,000 or so distinct CDR3 sequences; 38% were seen once. Input material: blood. These receptors were obtained from a man younger than 30 with Graves' hyperthyroidism.

In its sample, this clonotype was seen many times. The rearrangement links TRBV2 to TRBJ1-1, with D hard to call. Germline V lookup: CDR1 SNHLY, CDR2 FYNNEI. The CDR3 has 13 amino acids. V was trimmed by 3 bases and J by 0 bases, leaving 5 bases between them. This chain's CDR3 is CASSDQVNTEAFF. The CDR3 region has the DNA TGTGCCAGCAGTGACCAGGTGAACACTGAAGCTTTCTTT.

In this sample, this clonotype turned up many times. The chain recombines TRBV5-5 with TRBJ2-7, with D hard to call. Trimming left V 3 bases short and J 7 bases short, with 8 bases between. Germline V gives CDR1 SGHKS, CDR2 YYEKEE (reference sequence). This CDR3 has 11 amino acids. CDR3: CASSSLEEQYF. DNA of the CDR3: TGTGCCAGCAGCTCCCTCGAGGAGCAGTACTTC. The entire variable domain, with the rest obtained from reference TRBV5-5 and TRBJ2-7, is as follows: DAGVTQSPTHLIKTRGQQVTLRCSPISGHKSVSWYQQVLGQGPQFIFQYYEKEERGRGNFPDRFSARQFPNYSSELNVNALLLGDSALYLCASSSLEEQYFGPGTRLTVT.

This clonotype was recorded a few times. The V and J genes are TRBV5-1 and TRBJ1-1; D gene ambiguous. The CDR3 has 14 amino acids. Trimming pared 0 bases from V and 1 base from J, leaving 7 bases between. Germline V lookup: CDR1 SGHRS, CDR2 YFSETQ. CDR3 nucleotide sequence: TGCGCCAGCAGCTTGGATCAGGAGAACACTGAAGCTTTCTTT. This gives the protein CASSLDQENTEAFF.

The chain links TRBV29-1 to TRBJ2-7; 7 bases match TRBD2. The ends lost 8 bases at V and 6 bases at J; junction bases unmatched: 10. Looked up from germline, CDR1 is SQVTM and CDR2 is ANQGSEA. The CDR3 covers 12 residues. CDR3 in amino acids: CSLSSGSSEQYF. The CDR3 nucleotides read TGCAGCCTGAGTAGCGGGTCTAGCGAGCAGTACTTC.

The table lists this clonotype with a few counts. J is TRBJ1-5 and V is TRBV9; D not resolved. CDR3 length equals 13 residues. V was shortened by 0 bases and J by 9 bases, with 10 bases between the two germline ends. Germline V gene sequence: CDR1 SGDLS, CDR2 YYNGEE. CDR3 amino acids: CASSVDYGRPQHF. The DNA of the CDR3 is TGTGCCAGCAGCGTAGATTATGGCAGGCCCCAGCATTTT.

This clonotype was observed at least ten times. The genes are TRBV9 and TRBJ1-2; D unclear. The V end lost 0 bases, the J end lost 6 bases, and 15 bases lay between the germline ends. Germline values: CDR1 SGDLS, CDR2 YYNGEE. The CDR3 length is 15 residues. CDR3 sequence reads: CASSVGLLGLNGYTF. CDR3 nucleotide sequence: TGTGCCAGCAGCGTAGGCCTACTTGGGCTAAATGGCTACACCTTC.

This clonotype was observed many times. The chain couples TRBV2 to TRBJ2-2; D is unclear. In germline, CDR1 is SNHLY, CDR2 FYNNEI. Deletions cut 6 bases from V and 7 bases from J, with 9 bases between. The CDR3 is 12 residues long. The CDR3 is CASRTVGGELFF. For the CDR3, the DNA is TGTGCCAGCAGGACTGTGGGCGGGGAGCTGTTTTTT.

The chain carries TRBV29-1 and TRBJ1-2, with 10 bases fitting TRBD1. CDR1 and CDR2 (germline): SQVTM, ANQGSEA. This CDR3 region has 13 residues. With 3 bases clipped from V and 4 bases from J, the junction kept 2 bases outside the gene matches. The CDR3 nucleotides read TGCAGCGTTGAGGACAGGGGGGCCTATGGCTACACCTTC. This gives the protein CSVEDRGAYGYTF.

This rearrangement joins TRBV6-5 to TRBJ2-5, with 11 positions matching TRBD2. Per the germline V gene, CDR1 is MNHEY and CDR2 is SVGAGI. This CDR3 is 16 amino acids long. J gave up 3 bases and V 4 bases, and 7 bases lay outside the gene matches. CDR3 bases: TGTGCCAGCAGTTCGTTAGCGGGGGGGCACGAAGAGACCCAGTACTTC. Translating it yields CASSSLAGGHEETQYF.

This clonotype was seen more than once but under ten times. V gene TRBV13 combines with J gene TRBJ1-1, with 10 bases matching TRBD1. The CDR3 is 15 residues long. After removal of 5 bases from V and 5 bases from J, the junction contained 8 bases not matched to a gene. The germline V gene has CDR1 PRHDT and CDR2 FYEKMQ (reference sequence). CDR3 sequence (DNA): TGTGCCAGCAGCCTTTCGGGACAGGGGCGAACTGAAGCTTTCTTT. Residues: CASSLSGQGRTEAFF.

This clonotype was picked up many times. The chain combines TRBV10-3 with TRBJ1-6; 9 bases line up with TRBD1. Germline loops: CDR1 ENHRY, CDR2 SYGVKD. V shed 7 bases, J shed 8 bases, and the junction held 3 bases outside the gene matches. This CDR3 has 13 amino acids. The CDR3 DNA sequence: TGTGCCATCACGGGACAGGGAGATTCACCCCTCCACTTT. It encodes CAITGQGDSPLHF.

Only one count was recorded for this clonotype. A read error is possible here, since a much larger clone lies one base away. The rearrangement links TRBV7-9 to TRBJ1-3; D ambiguous. The germline CDR1 and CDR2 sequences are SEHNR and FQNEAQ (reference sequence). The CDR3 contains 15 residues. CDR3 region: CASSLVSSSGDTIYF. Here the CDR3 DNA reads TGTGCCAGCAGCTTAGTATCAAGCTCTGGAGACACCATATATTTT. Supplemented by reference TRBV7-9 and TRBJ1-3, the full variable domain reads DTGVSQNPRHKITKRGQNVTFRCDPISEHNRLYWYRQTLGQGPEFLTYFQNEAQLEKSRLLSDRFSAERPKGSFSTLEIQRTEQGDSAMYLCASSLVSSSGDTIYFGEGSWLTVV.

The count of this clonotype is one. The J gene is TRBJ1-4, the V gene TRBV14; D gene unclear. With 4 bases removed from V and 7 bases from J, the gap between germline ends came to 19 bases. Looked up from germline, CDR1 is SGHDN and CDR2 is FVKESK. CDR3 length equals 16 residues. The CDR3 nucleotides read TGTGCCAGCAGCCTAGATCTCGTCGATTCTCTTGAAAAACTGTTTTTT. Translated: CASSLDLVDSLEKLFF.

The chain employs TRBV15 and TRBJ1-6; D possibly corresponds to TRBD1 (5 bases). Trimming left V 8 bases short and J 14 bases short, with 19 bases between. The CDR3 is 13 residues long. Germline V gene data show CDR1 as LNHNV and CDR2 as YYDKDF (reference sequence). In nucleotides, the CDR3 is TGTGCCACCGAAGGAAGAGGGGATCGGGCCCTCCACTTT. Its protein is CATEGRGDRALHF.

This clonotype was seen a few times. This sequence joins TRBV7-2 and TRBJ2-2, with 10 nucleotides matching TRBD1. CDR1 is SGHTA, CDR2 FQGNSA, per germline. The V and J ends lost 0 bases and 4 bases, in that order; junction bases with no gene match: 2. CDR3 size: 16 residues. The DNA of the CDR3 is TGTGCCAGCAGCTTAGCCGGGACAGGGGCCACCGGGGAGCTGTTTTTT. Translated: CASSLAGTGATGELFF. The full variable domain, in which reference TRBV7-2 and TRBJ2-2 provide the parts outside the CDR3, is GAGVSQSPSNKVTEKGKDVELRCDPISGHTALYWYRQSLGQGLEFLIYFQGNSAPDKSGLPSDRFSAERTGGSVSTLTIQRTQQEDSAVYLCASSLAGTGATGELFFGEGSRLTVL.

This clonotype was recorded a few times. The chain has TRBV20-1 and TRBJ2-5; D is undetermined. CDR3 length equals 14 residues. Trimming cost V 6 bases and J 4 bases, with 18 bases left between them. Germline CDR1 reads DFQATT; CDR2 reads SNEGSKA (reference sequence). CDR3 in amino acids: CSARLPPGGETQYF. The CDR3 DNA reads as TGCAGTGCCCGTTTACCTCCTGGCGGAGAGACCCAGTACTTC.

V gene TRBV7-9 combines with J gene TRBJ2-5, with TRBD1 as a possible D gene (5 bases). This CDR3 region has 16 residues. Trimming took 3 bases from V and 2 from J, leaving 16 bases between them. Per the germline V gene, CDR1 is SEHNR and CDR2 is FQNEAQ (reference sequence). The CDR3 protein is CASSLSQGDRQETQYF. In nucleotides, the CDR3 is TGTGCCAGCAGCTTGTCCCAAGGCGACAGACAAGAGACCCAGTACTTC. Filled out from reference TRBV7-9 and TRBJ2-5, the complete variable domain reads DTGVSQNPRHKITKRGQNVTFRCDPISEHNRLYWYRQTLGQGPEFLTYFQNEAQLEKSRLLSDRFSAERPKGSFSTLEIQRTEQGDSAMYLCASSLSQGDRQETQYFGPGTRLLVL.

As DNA, the CDR3 is TGTGCCAGCAGTTTGGGCAGGACCTTCGAAGCTTTCTTT. It codes for CASSLGRTFEAFF. The rearrangement links TRBV12-3 or TRBV12-4 to TRBJ1-1, with D hard to call. Trimming took off 3 bases at V and 8 bases at J, with 13 bases between the two ends. This CDR3 spans 13 amino acids.

This rearrangement joins TRBV25-1 to TRBJ1-3; D ambiguous. Germline CDR1 reads MGHDK; CDR2 reads SYGVNS. V was shortened by 5 bases and J by 4 bases, with 18 bases between the two germline ends. The CDR3 is 16 amino acids. The CDR3 sequence: CASSLARWGPGNTIYF. The CDR3 coding sequence is TGTGCCAGCAGTTTAGCGCGATGGGGTCCCGGAAACACCATATATTTT.

The chain carries TRBV2 and TRBJ2-7; 10 bases match TRBD1. Germline lookup yields CDR1 SNHLY and CDR2 FYNNEI. V was clipped by 5 bases and J by 12 bases; unmatched bases: 10. There are 13 residues in the CDR3. CDR3 protein: CASSLGTGVNSYF. For the CDR3, the DNA is TGTGCCAGCAGTTTAGGGACAGGGGTTAACTCGTACTTC.

The gene calls are TRBV7-9 and TRBJ1-4, with 9 bases identical to TRBD1. V lost 5 bases and J lost 0; bases outside the gene matches: 4. The CDR3 has 16 residues. Per germline, CDR1 SEHNR and CDR2 FQNEAQ (reference sequence). CDR3 DNA sequence: TGTGCCAGCAGCGGGGGACAGGGCCCAACTAATGAAAAACTGTTTTTT. This sequence encodes CASSGGQGPTNEKLFF.

V and J are TRBV10-3 and TRBJ2-3; a possible D gene is TRBD2 (6 bases). V was trimmed by 6 bases and J by 1 base, leaving 11 bases between them. The V gene's germline CDR1 is ENHRY and CDR2 SYGVKD. This CDR3 spans 14 amino acids. The DNA of the CDR3 is TGTGCCATCAGGAGGGAGGATCGCACAGATACGCAGTATTTT. Translation gives CAIRREDRTDTQYF.